This TCR beta chain was retrieved from a study of PD-L1 blockade in urothelial cancer. Study-level background: Males with bladder-origin urothelial cancer made up about 90% of the roughly 29 patients. The researchers analyzed blood 3 weeks (second dose) and 6 weeks after treatment start. A median of approximately 140,000 T cells was found in the blood samples.

This clone has just a few counts. Stated time point: pretreatment peripheral blood. Spike-ins of synthetic TCR analog templates went into each PCR. This table comes from immunoSEQ multiplex PCR, and its TCRdb copy is limited to in-frame clones, with some not included. Here the sample spans around 100,000 clones, over 75% being singletons. The germline CDR1 and CDR2 sequences are LNHDA and SQIVND (reference sequence). There are 12 residues in the CDR3. V was trimmed by 5 bases and J by 8 bases, leaving 9 bases between them. The sequencing here drew on PBMCs, taken around atezolizumab (anti-PD-L1) treatment. V usage is TRBV19 and J usage is TRBJ2-2; D gene unclear. The TCR was taken from a man in his fifties or sixties with urothelial cancer. DNA of the CDR3: TGTGCCAGTAGTCGACAAAATGGGGAGCTGTTTTTT. Amino acids: CASSRQNGELFF. Full variable domain (outside the CDR3, taken from reference TRBV19 and TRBJ2-2): DGGITQSPKYLFRKEGQNVTLSCEQNLNHDAMYWYRQDPGQGLRLIYYSQIVNDFQKGDIAEGYSVSREKKESFPLTVTSAQKNPTAFYLCASSRQNGELFFGEGSRLTVL.